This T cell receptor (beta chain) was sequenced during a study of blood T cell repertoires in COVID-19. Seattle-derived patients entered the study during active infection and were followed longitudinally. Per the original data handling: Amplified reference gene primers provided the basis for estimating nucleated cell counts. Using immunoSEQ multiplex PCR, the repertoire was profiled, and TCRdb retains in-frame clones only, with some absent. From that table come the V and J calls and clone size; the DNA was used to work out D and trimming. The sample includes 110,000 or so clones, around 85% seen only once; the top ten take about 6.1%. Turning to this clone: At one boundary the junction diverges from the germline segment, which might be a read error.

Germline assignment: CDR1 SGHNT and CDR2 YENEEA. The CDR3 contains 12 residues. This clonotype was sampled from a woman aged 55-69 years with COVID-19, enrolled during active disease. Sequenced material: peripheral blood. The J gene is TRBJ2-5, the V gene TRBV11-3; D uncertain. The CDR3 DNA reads TGTGCCAGCAGCTTAGTGGATGGGCCTCTTCACTTC. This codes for CASSLVDGPLHF.